This passage covers 23 T cell receptor beta chains from one sample sequenced in a study of blood T cell repertoires in COVID-19. Assay used: immunoSEQ multiplex PCR; TCRdb lists only in-frame clones, some missing. The sample shows approximately 220,000 clones, approximately 91% of them seen only once. The sequenced sample consisted of peripheral blood. These receptors were taken from a man in his forties or fifties with acute or convalescent COVID-19.

This chain links TRBV7-3 with TRBJ2-1, with 13 bases lining up with TRBD2. The CDR3 is 15 residues long. Trimming removed 1 base from V and 6 bases from J; junction bases left unmatched: 0. Looked up from germline, CDR1 is SGHTA and CDR2 is FQGTGA. The CDR3 DNA follows: TGTGCCAGCAGCTTAAGGACTAGCGGGAGCAATGAGCAGTTCTTC. Its protein is CASSLRTSGSNEQFF. The variable domain in full, with the rest retrieved from reference TRBV7-3 and TRBJ2-1, is GAGVSQTPSNKVTEKGKYVELRCDPISGHTALYWYRQSLGQGPEFLIYFQGTGAADDSGLPNDRFFAVRPEGSVSTLKIQRTERGDSAVYLCASSLRTSGSNEQFFGPGTRLTVL.

Remarks on this clone: The same CDR3 can be traced to other DNA sequences in this sample. The gene calls are TRBV6-5 and TRBJ1-3; TRBD1 matches at 7 bases. Germline V gene lookup returns CDR1 MNHEY and CDR2 SVGAGI. CDR3 size: 14 residues. Trimming took 4 bases from V and 2 from J; bases not matched to a gene: 2. The CDR3 nucleotides read TGTGCCAGCAGTTCGACAGGGACTGGAAACACCATATATTTT. Amino acid sequence: CASSSTGTGNTIYF.

This chain connects TRBV3-1 (or the pseudogene TRBV3-2) to TRBJ2-2; 9 positions agree with TRBD1. This CDR3 has 17 residues. With 4 bases clipped from V and 6 bases from J, the junction kept 12 bases outside the gene matches. The germline gives CDR1 LGHDT, CDR2 YNNKEL (reference sequence). CDR3 in amino acids: CASSPGTGLAAAGELFF. The CDR3 region has the DNA TGTGCCAGCAGCCCCGGGACAGGGCTCGCTGCGGCCGGGGAGCTGTTTTTT.

V is TRBV5-8 and J is TRBJ1-4; the D gene is possibly TRBD1 (6 bases). This CDR3 spans 14 amino acids. From germline, CDR1 is SGHTS and CDR2 YDEGEE. V was trimmed by 7 bases and J by 4 bases, leaving 14 bases between them. CDR3 in DNA: TGTGCCAGCTGTCGGGACACTAATAATGAAAAACTGTTTTTT. Translated: CASCRDTNNEKLFF.

J is TRBJ2-5 and V is TRBV7-2; 7 bases are a match to TRBD1. The CDR3 totals 14 residues. Trimming removed 3 bases from V and 5 bases from J; junction bases left unmatched: 6. Per the germline V gene, CDR1 is SGHTA and CDR2 is FQGNSA. CDR3 loop: CASSFTQGSETQYF. In nucleotides, the CDR3 is TGTGCCAGCAGCTTCACACAGGGGAGCGAGACCCAGTACTTC.

The chain combines TRBV11-3 with TRBJ2-1; tentative D call: TRBD2 (5 bases). V dropped 4 bases and J dropped 12 bases, with 16 bases sitting between them. The length of the CDR3 is 13 residues. From germline, CDR1 is SGHNT and CDR2 YENEEA. The CDR3 sequence: CASSSTGVLMQFF. DNA of the CDR3: TGTGCCAGCAGCTCGACCGGGGTCCTAATGCAGTTCTTC.

The chain links TRBV4-2 to TRBJ2-7; D is perhaps TRBD1 (5 bases). CDR1 and CDR2 (germline): LGHNA, YNFKEQ. The CDR3 is 18 residues long. Trimming removed 0 bases at V and 2 bases at J, with 20 bases between. The CDR3 is CASSQEGLGRHLTYEQYF. The CDR3 DNA sequence: TGTGCCAGCAGCCAAGAGGGCTTGGGGCGTCACCTTACCTACGAGCAGTACTTC.

V is TRBV29-1 and J is TRBJ2-3, with TRBD2 matching 16 bases. Germline V CDR1 and CDR2: SQVTM, ANQGSEA. The CDR3 consists of 16 residues. After removal of 4 bases from V and 2 bases from J, the junction contained 3 bases not matched to a gene. The CDR3 loop reads CSVVGLAGGTTDTQYF. The CDR3 DNA reads TGCAGCGTTGTGGGACTAGCGGGGGGGACCACAGATACGCAGTATTTT.

The rearrangement uses TRBV28 and TRBJ1-5; tentatively, D is TRBD1 (6 bases). This CDR3 has 15 residues. The germline V and J ends were trimmed by 6 bases and 2 bases, with 14 bases remaining between them. Germline-derived CDR1 and CDR2 are MDHEN and SYDVKM. The CDR3 DNA follows: TGTGCCAGCAGCCATTCTCGGACAGGCAATCAGCCCCAGCATTTT. Residues: CASSHSRTGNQPQHF. The full variable domain, rest sourced from reference TRBV28 and TRBJ1-5, is DVKVTQSSRYLVKRTGEKVFLECVQDMDHENMFWYRQDPGLGLRLIYFSYDVKMKEKGDIPEGYSVSREKKERFSLILESASTNQTSMYLCASSHSRTGNQPQHFGDGTRLSIL.

V is TRBV28 and J is TRBJ2-7, with 12 bases matching TRBD1. The V gene end was trimmed by 7 bases and the J gene end by 5 bases; junction bases not matched to a gene: 3. This CDR3 has 13 amino acids. Germline lookup yields CDR1 MDHEN and CDR2 SYDVKM. The CDR3 DNA reads as TGTGCCAGCATGGGACAGGGGGCCCACGAGCAGTACTTC. It specifies CASMGQGAHEQYF.

The chain couples TRBV11-3 to TRBJ2-5, with 7 bases identical to TRBD1. The CDR3 is 14 amino acids. Trimming at V came to 2 bases and at J to 7 bases, leaving 7 bases not matched to a gene. Germline lookup yields CDR1 SGHNT and CDR2 YENEEA. CDR3 protein: CASSLYEGAATQYF. The CDR3 DNA is TGTGCCAGCAGCTTATATGAGGGGGCCGCGACCCAGTACTTC.

CDR3 coding DNA: TGCGCCAGCAGCTTGGGGGACAGACATCAGCCCCAGCATTTT. Amino acids: CASSLGDRHQPQHF. The chain couples TRBV5-1 to TRBJ1-5, with 7 bases fitting TRBD1. The junction had 2 bases not matched to a gene; V was cut back by 0 bases and J by 5 bases. Germline V gene sequence: CDR1 SGHRS, CDR2 YFSETQ. The CDR3 runs to 14 residues.

The gene calls are TRBV7-6 and TRBJ2-6; no clear D. There are 16 residues in the CDR3. The germline V gene has CDR1 SGHVS and CDR2 FNYEAQ. V was trimmed by 5 bases and J by 0 bases, leaving 11 bases between them. As DNA, the CDR3 is TGTGCCAGCAGCGCCTCTAGTTTCTCTGGGGCCAACGTCCTGACTTTC. Translation gives CASSASSFSGANVLTF. The full variable domain, in which reference TRBV7-6 and TRBJ2-6 provide the parts outside the CDR3, is GAGVSQSPRYKVTKRGQDVALRCDPISGHVSLYWYRQALGQGPEFLTYFNYEAQQDKSGLPNDRFSAERPEGSISTLTIQRTEQRDSAMYRCASSASSFSGANVLTFGAGSRLTVL.

This sequence joins TRBV9 and TRBJ1-6; TRBD1 aligns across 8 bases. This CDR3 is 15 amino acids long. The junction had 10 bases not matched to a gene; V was cut back by 7 bases and J by 7 bases. CDR1 is SGDLS and CDR2 is YYNGEE in the germline V gene. CDR3: CASGLRDRLNSPLHF. CDR3 sequence (DNA): TGTGCCAGCGGCCTTCGGGACAGGTTGAATTCACCCCTCCACTTT.

The rearrangement joins TRBV5-1 to TRBJ1-4; TRBD1 matches 8 bases. Germline assignment: CDR1 SGHRS and CDR2 YFSETQ. CDR3 length: 17 residues. J lost 5 bases, V lost 2 bases, and 11 bases had no gene match. As DNA, the CDR3 is TGCGCCAGCAGCTTATTGGGGAACAGGGGGGAGAATGAAAAACTGTTTTTT. Translated: CASSLLGNRGENEKLFF.

The rearrangement uses TRBV10-1 and TRBJ2-2; 8 nucleotides line up with TRBD2. CDR1 and CDR2 (germline): WNHNN, SYGVQD (reference sequence). The junction had 10 bases not matched to a gene; V was cut back by 3 bases and J by 7 bases. This CDR3 region has 16 residues. The chain's CDR3 is CASSDYRRGAGGELFF. CDR3 nucleotide sequence: TGCGCCAGCAGTGATTATCGGCGGGGGGCCGGCGGGGAGCTGTTTTTT.

The chain employs TRBV6-1 and TRBJ2-7; tentative D call: TRBD1 (5 bases). V dropped 2 bases and J dropped 6 bases, with 17 bases sitting between them. CDR1 and CDR2 from the germline V gene are MNHNS and SASEGT. CDR3 size: 15 residues. For the CDR3, the DNA is TGTGCCAGCAGTGAAAACAGGTTCGCACCTTTCGAGCAGTACTTC. Translating it yields CASSENRFAPFEQYF.

This clone was found once. The CDR3: CATQGGNQPQHF. CDR3 DNA sequence: TGTGCCACACAGGGGGGCAATCAGCCCCAGCATTTT. The chain recombines TRBV19 with TRBJ1-5; 8 nucleotides line up with TRBD1. The V segment lost 10 bases and the J segment 2 bases; nucleotides outside the gene matches: 1. This CDR3 has 12 residues. The germline V gene encodes CDR1 LNHDA and CDR2 SQIVND (reference sequence).

The chain links TRBV27 to TRBJ2-7; TRBD1 matches 8 bases. V was pared by 5 bases and J by 4 bases, with 7 bases of the junction left unmatched. There are 14 residues in the CDR3. CDR1 MNHEY and CDR2 SMNVEV come from the germline V gene (reference sequence). CDR3 residues: CASSPAGGQYEQYF. As DNA, the CDR3 is TGTGCCAGCAGTCCGGCAGGGGGCCAGTACGAGCAGTACTTC.

This clone was counted once. The CDR3 region has the DNA TGTGCCAGCAGCGTGGGACTAGCGGGACCCACTTACTTC. It specifies CASSVGLAGPTYF. This chain connects TRBV11-2 to TRBJ2-7; 13 nucleotides align to TRBD2. V lost 5 bases and J lost 13; bases outside the gene matches: 8. This CDR3 comprises 13 residues. Per germline, CDR1 SGHAT and CDR2 FQNNGV.

The rearrangement uses TRBV4-3 and TRBJ1-4, with TRBD1 matching over 10 bases. The germline gives CDR1 LGHNA, CDR2 YSLEER. This CDR3 contains 17 residues. V dropped 1 base and J dropped 6; count of bases not matched to a gene: 8. The CDR3 DNA follows: TGCGCCAGCAGCCAAGGCTCCACCGGGACAGGGGATGAAAAACTGTTTTTT. Translating it yields CASSQGSTGTGDEKLFF.

The chain has TRBV11-3 and TRBJ2-5; D uncertain. Trimming cost V 1 base and J 5 bases, with 11 bases left between them. The germline V gene has CDR1 SGHNT and CDR2 YENEEA. The CDR3 covers 14 residues. CDR3 protein: CASSLGVHGETQYF. As DNA, the CDR3 is TGTGCCAGCAGCTTAGGCGTCCACGGGGAGACCCAGTACTTC.

This clone was seen a few times. The chain employs TRBV27 and TRBJ1-5; TRBD1 matches 12 bases. Germline CDR1 is MNHEY and CDR2 is SMNVEV (reference sequence). CDR3 size: 14 residues. V shed 6 bases, J shed 6 bases, and the junction held 3 bases outside the gene matches. For the CDR3, the DNA is TGTGCCAGCAGAGGGACAGGGGGCTTTCAGCCCCAGCATTTT. It yields the protein CASRGTGGFQPQHF.